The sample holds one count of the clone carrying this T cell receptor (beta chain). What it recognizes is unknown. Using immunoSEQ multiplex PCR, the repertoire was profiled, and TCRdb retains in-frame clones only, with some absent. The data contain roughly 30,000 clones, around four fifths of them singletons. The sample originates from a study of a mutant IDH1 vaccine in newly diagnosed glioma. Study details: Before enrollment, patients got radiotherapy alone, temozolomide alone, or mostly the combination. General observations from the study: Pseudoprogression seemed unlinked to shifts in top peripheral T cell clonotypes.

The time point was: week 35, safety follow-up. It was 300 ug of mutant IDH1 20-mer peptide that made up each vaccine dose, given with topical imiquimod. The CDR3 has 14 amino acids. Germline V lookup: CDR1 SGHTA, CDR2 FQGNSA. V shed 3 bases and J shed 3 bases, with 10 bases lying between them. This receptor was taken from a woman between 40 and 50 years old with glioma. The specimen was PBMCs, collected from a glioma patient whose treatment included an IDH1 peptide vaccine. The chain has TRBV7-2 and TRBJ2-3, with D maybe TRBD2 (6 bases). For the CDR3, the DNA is TGTGCCAGCAGCTTCAGCGGGCTGACAGATACGCAGTATTTT. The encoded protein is CASSFSGLTDTQYF.